The clone carrying this T cell receptor (beta chain) has only one observation. Its antigen remains unidentified. Amplification used 60 Vbeta primers and 13 Jbeta primers. The data were produced by immunoSEQ multiplex PCR, yet TCRdb's version contains in-frame clones alone and is incomplete. The sample comprises more than 90,000 clones, more than 70% of which are singletons, and roughly 15% rests with the top ten. The data belong to a study of cytomegalovirus exposure and HLA in healthy donors. Study-level results: Among TCR beta chains, those listed as cytomegalovirus-associated numbered fewer than 200. Several of the most significant clusters appeared linked to common viral pathogens, based on a later analysis. V- and J-gene trimming in TCR beta was tied to a missense DCLRE1C variant by an analysis performed later.

This CDR3 spans 17 amino acids. Germline V gene sequence: CDR1 SGHRS, CDR2 YFSETQ. Unmatched junction bases numbered 5, after V lost 0 bases and J lost 7 bases. The sequence was obtained from a man between 45 and 60 years old in good health and CMV-seropositive. Sequencing input: PBMCs. The genes are TRBV5-1 and TRBJ2-1; 15 bases are shared with TRBD2. DNA for the CDR3: TGCGCCAGCAGCTTGGCCCCGGGACTAGCGGGAGGTAATGAGCAGTTCTTC. This gives the protein CASSLAPGLAGGNEQFF.